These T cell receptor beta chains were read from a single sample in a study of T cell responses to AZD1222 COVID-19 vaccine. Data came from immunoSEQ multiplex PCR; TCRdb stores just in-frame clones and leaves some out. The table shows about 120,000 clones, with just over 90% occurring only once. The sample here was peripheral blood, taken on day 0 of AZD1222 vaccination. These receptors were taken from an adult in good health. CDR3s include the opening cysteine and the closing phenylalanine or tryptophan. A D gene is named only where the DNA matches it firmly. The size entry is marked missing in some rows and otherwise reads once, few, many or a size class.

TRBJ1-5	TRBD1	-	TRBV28	TGTGCCAGCAGCCGACACGGGACAGGGGAAAGTAAGCAGCCCCAGCATTTT	CASSRHGTGESKQPQHF
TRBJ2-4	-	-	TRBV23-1	TGCGCCAGCAGTCAATCGAAGCTAAACATTCAGTACTTC	CASSQSKLNIQYF
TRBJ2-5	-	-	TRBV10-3	TGTGCCATCAGTGAGTGGGGGGTGGGGGTCCAAGAGACCCAGTACTTC	CAISEWGVGVQETQYF
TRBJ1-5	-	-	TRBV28	TGTGCCAGCAGTTTGGCAGGGTCCTATAGCAATCAGCCCCAGCATTTT	CASSLAGSYSNQPQHF
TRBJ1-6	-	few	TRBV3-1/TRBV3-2	TGTGCCAGCAGCCAAGACAGGACTCAACCCCTCCACTTT	CASSQDRTQPLHF
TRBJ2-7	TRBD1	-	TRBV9	TGTGCCAGCAGCTCGGGGACAGGGATCCACGAGCAGTACTTC	CASSSGTGIHEQYF
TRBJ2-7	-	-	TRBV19	TGTGCCACCGGGGCCGGGGCGACTCCCTACGAGCAGTACTTC	CATGAGATPYEQYF
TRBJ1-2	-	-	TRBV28	TGTGCCAGCAGTTCGTTACATGGATCCCCCTTATATGGCTACACCTTC	CASSSLHGSPLYGYTF
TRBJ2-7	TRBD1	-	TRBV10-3	TGTGCCACAGGGAGGGGACAGGGCTCCTACGAGCAGTACTTC	CATGRGQGSYEQYF
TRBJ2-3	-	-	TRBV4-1	TGCGCCAGCAGCCAAACGGGACTTACAGATACGCAGTATTTT	CASSQTGLTDTQYF
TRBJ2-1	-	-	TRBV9	TGTGCCAGCAGCGTGGGGGGTTCCGAATTCAATGAGCAGTTCTTC	CASSVGGSEFNEQFF